This T cell receptor (beta chain) was found in a study of CD4+ T cells in melanoma. This clone turned up a few times. As yet, its antigen is unknown. CDR1 is SNHLY, CDR2 FYNNEI, per germline. Trimming took 6 bases from V and 1 from J, leaving 14 bases between them. This CDR3 comprises 15 residues. Overall study findings and caveats: Diverse differentiation states were reported for melanoma neoantigen-specific CD4+ T cells.

TCRdb keeps only in-frame clones here, not all; method: immunoSEQ multiplex PCR. The top ten clones hold about an eighth of a sample with 45,000 or so clones, roughly 89% of them seen once. Input material: peripheral blood. The chain combines TRBV2 with TRBJ2-3; perhaps TRBD1 as D (6 bases). This TCR was sampled from a human donor with melanoma. CDR3 in DNA: TGTGCCAGCAGCGAAAGCAGGGGTCGCACAGATACGCAGTATTTT. Translating gives CASSESRGRTDTQYF.